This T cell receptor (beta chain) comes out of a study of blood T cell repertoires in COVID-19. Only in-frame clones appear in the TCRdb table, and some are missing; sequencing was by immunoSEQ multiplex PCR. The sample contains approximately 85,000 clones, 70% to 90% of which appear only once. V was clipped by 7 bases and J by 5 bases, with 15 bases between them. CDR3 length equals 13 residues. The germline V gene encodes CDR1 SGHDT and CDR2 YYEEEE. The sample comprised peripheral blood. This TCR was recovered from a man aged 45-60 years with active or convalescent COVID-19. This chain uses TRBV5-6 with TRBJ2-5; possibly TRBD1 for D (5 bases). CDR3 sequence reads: CASSRTPRETQYF. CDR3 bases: TGTGCCAGCTCCCGGACACCGAGGGAGACCCAGTACTTC.